This TCR beta chain came from a study of OX40 agonist ivuxolimab in advanced cancers. In germline, CDR1 is SGHVT, CDR2 SQSDAQ. This CDR3 is built from 14 residues. The V end was cut by 5 bases, the J end by 0 bases, with 10 bases between. Profiling relied on immunoSEQ multiplex PCR, and the TCRdb table lists in-frame clones only, not all of them. The sample holds 90,000 to 150,000 clones, approximately 90% seen once. V gene TRBV7-4 combines with J gene TRBJ1-1; tentative D call: TRBD1 (6 bases). This receptor was obtained from an adult with an advanced solid tumor such as melanoma, head and neck, liver or kidney cancer. This sample comprised CD4+ or CD8+ T cells sorted from blood, obtained in a trial of the OX40 agonist ivuxolimab. The CDR3 coding sequence is TGTGCCAGCAGCCGTGACAGGATGAACACTGAAGCTTTCTTT. Residues: CASSRDRMNTEAFF.